This T cell receptor (beta chain) was recovered during a study of T-cell reconstitution after alpha-beta-depleted transplantation in children. General study results and limits: Hyperexpanded clones declined; after one year, newly produced T cells mostly supplied diversity. Expanded clones from the graft, numbering several hundred, reportedly supplied alpha-beta T cells about two months after transplant.

TCRbeta library construction was performed incorporating unique molecular identifiers. TCRdb itself ran the PCR reads through MiXCR, one entry per CDR3 protein. The sample includes approximately 170,000 distinct CDR3 sequences, approximately 10% of them seen just once. CDR1 and CDR2 from the germline V gene are MNHEY and SVGAGI. The CDR3 is 16 amino acids. Trimming left V 4 bases short and J 3 bases short, with 18 bases between. This clonotype was recorded many times. What it binds is unknown. This receptor was obtained from a boy younger than 10 with acute myeloid leukemia, due to receive a stem cell transplant. The sample here was PBMCs, taken before TCRalphabeta/CD19-depleted stem cell transplant. The chain joins TRBV6-5 to TRBJ1-1; D remains ambiguous. This CDR3 is CASSFGASGRDTEAFF. The CDR3 DNA reads TGTGCCAGCAGTTTTGGCGCATCTGGAAGGGACACTGAAGCTTTCTTT.